These 10 T cell receptor beta chains share one sample of origin, sequenced in a study of tumor T cells in aggressive B-cell lymphoma. Generated by immunoSEQ multiplex PCR, the TCRdb table keeps only in-frame clones and is missing some. The table lists some 7,000 clones, approximately 78% of them singletons, with over 2.5% in the top ten. Sequences were obtained from tumor tissue. The origin of the receptors is an adult with diffuse large B cell lymphoma.

This rearrangement joins TRBV7-6 to TRBJ1-1; D not resolved. Trimming pared 5 bases from V and 7 bases from J, leaving 14 bases between. CDR1 and CDR2 (germline): SGHVS, FNYEAQ. The CDR3 covers 13 residues. In DNA, the CDR3 is TGTGCCAGCAGCCCTTGGGAGGGCGTTGAAGCTTTCTTT. Its protein is CASSPWEGVEAFF.

The genes are TRBV15 and TRBJ2-7, with D perhaps TRBD2 (5 bases). Germline V gives CDR1 LNHNV, CDR2 YYDKDF (reference sequence). CDR3 length: 16 amino acids. V gave up 0 bases and J gave up 2 bases, with 14 bases separating them. The CDR3 nucleotides are TGTGCCACCAGCAGAGATTTAGGAGGTCGGGCCTACGAGCAGTACTTC. This encodes CATSRDLGGRAYEQYF.

This clone was recorded only once. The rearrangement uses TRBV27 and TRBJ2-6, with D uncertain. The CDR3 is 19 amino acids. Per the germline V gene, CDR1 is MNHEY and CDR2 is SMNVEV (reference sequence). V was clipped by 5 bases and J by 5 bases, with 25 bases between them. CDR3 bases: TGTGCCAGCAGTGAGGTAATTCCTGGCTACCAAAGTCGGGCCAACGTCCTGACTTTC. It translates to CASSEVIPGYQSRANVLTF.

The chain couples TRBV7-9 to TRBJ2-6; D unresolved. V lost 2 bases to trimming and J lost 3 bases, with 8 bases between them. From germline, CDR1 is SEHNR and CDR2 FQNEAQ (reference sequence). The CDR3 has 15 residues. The CDR3 DNA follows: TGTGCCAGCAGCTTACTGAGGAGTGGGGCCAACGTCCTGACTTTC. This translates into CASSLLRSGANVLTF.

The sample holds a few counts of this clone. V and J are TRBV29-1 and TRBJ1-2; 10 bases map to TRBD1. Unmatched junction bases numbered 4, after V lost 1 base and J lost 8 bases. Germline lookup yields CDR1 SQVTM and CDR2 ANQGSEA. This CDR3 contains 13 residues. Written as DNA, the CDR3 is TGCAGCGTTGAAGGACAGGGGGCGCGGGGCTACACCTTC. This translates into CSVEGQGARGYTF.

V gene TRBV2 combines with J gene TRBJ2-2, with 12 bases identical to TRBD2. The germline V gene has CDR1 SNHLY and CDR2 FYNNEI. The CDR3 runs to 18 residues. The J segment lost 4 bases and the V segment lost 8 bases, leaving 14 bases of the junction unmatched. The CDR3 DNA reads TGTGCCAGCCAGTTCTGGCTAGCGGGAGGGCCGGGCACCGGGGAGCTGTTTTTT. This encodes CASQFWLAGGPGTGELFF.

The V and J genes are TRBV4-1 and TRBJ1-5, with D maybe TRBD1 (6 bases). CDR3 length: 16 residues. V lost 0 bases and J 4 bases, leaving 13 bases between the germline ends. Looked up from germline, CDR1 is MGHRA and CDR2 is YSYEKL. The CDR3 nucleotides read TGCGCCAGCAGCCAAGAAGGGACACTTCCTAATCAGCCCCAGCATTTT. This gives the protein CASSQEGTLPNQPQHF.

The chain has TRBV28 and TRBJ2-7, with 10 bases that match TRBD2. This CDR3 region has 15 residues. Germline loops: CDR1 MDHEN, CDR2 SYDVKM. V was clipped by 2 bases and J by 6 bases; unmatched bases: 7. The CDR3 sequence: CASSLTASGSSEQYF. CDR3 nucleotide sequence: TGTGCCAGCAGTTTAACGGCTAGCGGGAGCAGCGAGCAGTACTTC.

This chain uses TRBV5-6 with TRBJ2-4; TRBD1 might be the D (5 bases). This CDR3 spans 17 amino acids. Germline values: CDR1 SGHDT, CDR2 YYEEEE. V shed 4 bases and J shed 0 bases, with 17 bases lying between them. CDR3 in DNA: TGTGCCAGCAGCCCGGCGGCAGGGTACGAAGCCAAAAACATTCAGTACTTC. It yields the protein CASSPAAGYEAKNIQYF.

The chain recombines TRBV19 with TRBJ2-5, with TRBD2 matching over 9 bases. This CDR3 comprises 16 residues. V trimming: 5 bases; J trimming: 2 bases; junction bases outside the gene matches: 9. The V gene's germline CDR1 is LNHDA and CDR2 SQIVND (reference sequence). The CDR3 region is CASSPGLASSQETQYF. DNA for the CDR3: TGTGCCAGTAGTCCAGGACTAGCGTCGAGTCAAGAGACCCAGTACTTC.